This T cell receptor (beta chain) was sequenced in a study of T cell responses to AZD1222 COVID-19 vaccine. Repertoires were generated with immunoSEQ multiplex PCR, while TCRdb's copy carries only in-frame clones and drops some. Altogether more than 120,000 clones are present, about 90% being singletons, with the ten largest covering about a tenth. The TCR sequence derives from an adult who received the AZD1222 COVID-19 vaccine. This sample comprised peripheral blood, obtained 28 days after the second AZD1222 dose.

In nucleotides, the CDR3 is TGTGCCAGCAGCGTAGGACTAGCGGGAGTCAATGAGCAGTTCTTC. Protein: CASSVGLAGVNEQFF. This chain links TRBV9 with TRBJ2-1, with 12 bases identical to TRBD2. This CDR3 is built from 15 residues. Unmatched junction bases numbered 1, after V lost 0 bases and J lost 6 bases. Germline values: CDR1 SGDLS, CDR2 YYNGEE. The full variable domain, with the rest looked up from reference TRBV9 and TRBJ2-1, is DSGVTQTPKHLITATGQRVTLRCSPRSGDLSVYWYQQSLDQGLQFLIQYYNGEERAKGNILERFSAQQFPDLHSELNLSSLELGDSALYFCASSVGLAGVNEQFFGPGTRLTVL.